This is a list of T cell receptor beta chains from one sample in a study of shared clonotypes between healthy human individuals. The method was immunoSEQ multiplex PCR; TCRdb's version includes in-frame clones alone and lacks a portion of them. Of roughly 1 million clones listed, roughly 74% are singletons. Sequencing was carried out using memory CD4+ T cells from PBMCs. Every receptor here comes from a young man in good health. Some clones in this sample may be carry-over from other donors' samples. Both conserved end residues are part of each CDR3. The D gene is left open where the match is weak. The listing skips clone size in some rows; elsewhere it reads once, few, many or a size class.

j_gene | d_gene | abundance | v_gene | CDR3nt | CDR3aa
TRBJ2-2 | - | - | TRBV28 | TGTGCCAGCGGTTTCAGGGGCACCGGGGAGCTGTTTTTT | CASGFRGTGELFF
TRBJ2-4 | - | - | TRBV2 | TGTGCCAGCAGCCCGATCCGGGCCCCAGGGGACATTCAGTACTTC | CASSPIRAPGDIQYF
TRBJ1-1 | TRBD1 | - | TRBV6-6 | TGTGCCAGCAGTTCCACCGGGACAGGGGTTGAAGCTTTCTTT | CASSSTGTGVEAFF
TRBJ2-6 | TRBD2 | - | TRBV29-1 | TGCAGCTCCCGGACTAGCGGGTCCTCTGGGGCCAACGTCCTGACTTTC | CSSRTSGSSGANVLTF
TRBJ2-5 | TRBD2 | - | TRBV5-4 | TGTGCCAGCAACCCTAGCGGGGGAGAGACCCAGTACTTC | CASNPSGGETQYF
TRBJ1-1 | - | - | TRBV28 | TGTGCCAGCAGTGAAGAGGACACTGAAGCTTTCTTT | CASSEEDTEAFF
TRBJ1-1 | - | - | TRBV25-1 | TGTGCCAGCAGTAAATTTCCCGGGCCCCCGGACGCTTTCTTT | CASSKFPGPPDAFF
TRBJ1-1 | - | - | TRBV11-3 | TGTGCCAGCAGCTTGGGGTTGAACACTGAAGCTTTCTTT | CASSLGLNTEAFF
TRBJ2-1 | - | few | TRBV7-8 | TGTGCCAGCAGCTTAGGACCGGGGTCCTACAATGAGCAGTTCTTC | CASSLGPGSYNEQFF
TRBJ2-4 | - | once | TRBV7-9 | TGTGCCAGCAGTACAGGTGGGAGAAACATTCAGTACTTC | CASSTGGRNIQYF
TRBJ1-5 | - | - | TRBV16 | TGTGCCAGCAGCCAGGACGAGGGGCAGCCCCAGCATTTT | CASSQDEGQPQHF
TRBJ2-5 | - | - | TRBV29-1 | TGCAGCGTTGACAGGGGAGCTAGAGAGACCCAGTACTTC | CSVDRGARETQYF
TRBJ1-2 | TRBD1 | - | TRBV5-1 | TGCGCCAGCAGCCCAACCGGACAGGGTATATCTTTTGGCTACACCTTC | CASSPTGQGISFGYTF
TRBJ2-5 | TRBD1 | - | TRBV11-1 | TGTGCCAGCAGCTTAGGGACAGGGGATTTGGAGACCCAGTACTTC | CASSLGTGDLETQYF
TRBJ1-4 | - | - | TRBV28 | TGTGCCAGCAGTTTATCGGGGGTTCGGGGTGAAAAACTGTTTTTT | CASSLSGVRGEKLFF
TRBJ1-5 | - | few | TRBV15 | TGTGCCACCAGCAGAGACCAGTCGAGGTTATATAGCAATCAGCCCCAGCATTTT | CATSRDQSRLYSNQPQHF
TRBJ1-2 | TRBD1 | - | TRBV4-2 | TGTGCCAGCAGCCAAGATGGGGGGGCAATTGACAGGGGATATGGCTACACCTTC | CASSQDGGAIDRGYGYTF
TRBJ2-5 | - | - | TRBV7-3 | TGTGCCAGCAGCCCAACTCCGGGGGCTAGAGAGACCCAGTACTTC | CASSPTPGARETQYF
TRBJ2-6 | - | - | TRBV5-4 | TGTGCCAGCTCCCGGGGAGGAGTTTCTCGGGCCAACGTCCTGACTTTC | CASSRGGVSRANVLTF
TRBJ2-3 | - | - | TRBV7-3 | TGTGCCAGCAGCTTAGACACTGATACGCAGTATTTT | CASSLDTDTQYF
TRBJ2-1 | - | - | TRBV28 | TGTGCCAGCAGTTTTCTAGCCGGACAGTTCAATGAGCAGTTCTTC | CASSFLAGQFNEQFF
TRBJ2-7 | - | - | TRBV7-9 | TGTGCCAGCAGCCACACCACAGGAACGAGCGAGCAGTACTTC | CASSHTTGTSEQYF
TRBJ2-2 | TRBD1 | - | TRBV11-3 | TGTGCCAGCAGCTTAGAGGGCAGGGGGACCGGGGAGCTGTTTTTT | CASSLEGRGTGELFF
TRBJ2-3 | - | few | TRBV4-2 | TGTGCCAGCAGCCAAGGTGACGCTTTGGATACGCAGTATTTT | CASSQGDALDTQYF
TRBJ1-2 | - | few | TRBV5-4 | TGTGCCAGCAGCTTGAGATCCGAAGGGTCCTACACCTTC | CASSLRSEGSYTF
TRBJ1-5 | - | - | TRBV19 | TGTGCCAGTAGTATGGCGGGCGGCAGCCTGCACCAGCCCCAGCATTTT | CASSMAGGSLHQPQHF
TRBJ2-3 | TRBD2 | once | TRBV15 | TGTGCCACCAGCAGGACCGGGACTAGCGGCACAGATACGCAGTATTTT | CATSRTGTSGTDTQYF
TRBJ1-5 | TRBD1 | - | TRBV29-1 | TGCAGCGTTGAAGCGGCTGGACAGGGCCCACTATTATTGCGCAATCAGCCCCAGCATTTT | CSVEAAGQGPLLLRNQPQHF
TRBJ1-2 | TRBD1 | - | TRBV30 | TGTGCCTGGAGTCCTCCGGGACAGGTTAACTATGGCTACACCTTC | CAWSPPGQVNYGYTF
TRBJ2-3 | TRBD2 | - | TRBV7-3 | TGTGCCAGCAGCCCCCCCCGGACTAGGAATAACACAGATACGCAGTATTTT | CASSPPRTRNNTDTQYF
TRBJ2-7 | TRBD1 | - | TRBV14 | TGTGCCAGCAGTTATGGGACAGCCTACGAGCAGTACTTC | CASSYGTAYEQYF
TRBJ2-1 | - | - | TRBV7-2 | TGTGCCAGCAGCTTAGGTTACTTCAATGAGCAGTTCTTC | CASSLGYFNEQFF
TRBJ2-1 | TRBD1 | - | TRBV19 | TGTGCCAGTAAACAGGGGAACGTGGACAATGAGCAGTTCTTC | CASKQGNVDNEQFF
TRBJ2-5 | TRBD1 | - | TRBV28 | TGTGCCAGCAGCCCTCCAGGACAGGGCAGAGAGACCCAGTACTTC | CASSPPGQGRETQYF
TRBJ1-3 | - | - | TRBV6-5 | TGTGCCAGCAGCCGCGGGTCCCAATCTGGAAACACCATATATTTT | CASSRGSQSGNTIYF
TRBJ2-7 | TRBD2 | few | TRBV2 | TGTGCCAGTGGGGGGCTAGCGGGATACTACGAGCAGTACTTC | CASGGLAGYYEQYF
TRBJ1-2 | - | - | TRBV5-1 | TGCGCCAGCAGCTTGGCCCCAGGGATTCAAGGGGAATTTGGAGGCTACACCTTC | CASSLAPGIQGEFGGYTF
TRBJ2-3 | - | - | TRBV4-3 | TGCGCCAGCAGCCAAGGGACTAGCTCAGGGGGGACAGATACGCAGTATTTT | CASSQGTSSGGTDTQYF
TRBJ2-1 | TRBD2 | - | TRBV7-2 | TGTGCCAGCATCCTTAGCGGGGCATACAATGAGCAGTTCTTC | CASILSGAYNEQFF
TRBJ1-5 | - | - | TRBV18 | TGTGCCAGCTCACCGGCGGCGAATCAGCCCCAGCATTTT | CASSPAANQPQHF
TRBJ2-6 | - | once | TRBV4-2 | TGTGCCAGCAGCCAAGATCAGGGGACTGGGGCCAACGTCCTGACTTTC | CASSQDQGTGANVLTF
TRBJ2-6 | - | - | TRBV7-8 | TGTGCCAGCAGCGGGGCCGTAGCGAGCGGGGCCAACGTCCTGACTTTC | CASSGAVASGANVLTF
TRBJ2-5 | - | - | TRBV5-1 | TGCGCCAGCAGCTTGGCCAGCCCCGAACGAGAGACCCAGTACTTC | CASSLASPERETQYF
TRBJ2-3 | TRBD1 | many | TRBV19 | TGTGCCAGCGGGGACAGTAGCACAGATACGCAGTATTTT | CASGDSSTDTQYF
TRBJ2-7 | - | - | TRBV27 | TGTGCCAGCAGTTTAACAGGTACCTCTAAGAACTACGAGCAGTACTTC | CASSLTGTSKNYEQYF